A single sample is the source of the 22 T cell receptor beta chains below, sequenced in a study of blood T cell repertoires in COVID-19. Produced via immunoSEQ multiplex PCR; TCRdb's table is partial and in-frame only. Among roughly 80,000 clones listed, 84% were seen once. Sequencing was done on a sample of peripheral blood. These receptors were obtained from a man aged 45 to 65 with acute or convalescent COVID-19.

The chain links TRBV11-3 to TRBJ2-3; D gene unclear. Per the germline V gene, CDR1 is SGHNT and CDR2 is YENEEA. The CDR3 contains 14 residues. Deletions cut 5 bases from V and 1 base from J, with 10 bases between. Here the CDR3 DNA reads TGTGCCAGCAGCCCGAATCGGGGCACAGATACGCAGTATTTT. Protein sequence: CASSPNRGTDTQYF.

This chain uses TRBV18 with TRBJ2-5, with 9 bases identical to TRBD2. CDR3 length: 19 residues. Germline CDR1 and CDR2: KGHSH and LQKENI. The V gene end was trimmed by 0 bases and the J gene end by 0 bases; junction bases not matched to a gene: 11. CDR3 nucleotides: TGTGCCAGCTCACCACCGGGGGCTAGCGGGGCCCTGTACCAAGAGACCCAGTACTTC. It yields the protein CASSPPGASGALYQETQYF.

The chain recombines TRBV6-2 or TRBV6-3 with TRBJ1-5; 8 nucleotides line up with TRBD1. The germline V gene encodes CDR1 MNHEY and CDR2 SVGEGT. V trimming: 0 bases; J trimming: 2 bases; junction bases outside the gene matches: 3. This CDR3 region has 16 residues. CDR3 nucleotides: TGTGCCAGCAGTTACTCCCGACAGGGGCGCAATCAGCCCCAGCATTTT. Its protein product is CASSYSRQGRNQPQHF.

The chain carries TRBV30 and TRBJ1-1; D remains ambiguous. V dropped 0 bases and J dropped 6 bases, with 8 bases sitting between them. The CDR3 covers 12 residues. Looked up from germline, CDR1 is GTSNPN and CDR2 is SVGIG (reference sequence). DNA of the CDR3: TGTGCCTGGAGTGTACAGACACCTGAAGCTTTCTTT. This translates into CAWSVQTPEAFF.

The gene calls are TRBV29-1 and TRBJ2-5; TRBD2 might be the D (5 bases). Deletions cut 7 bases from V and 7 bases from J, with 16 bases between. CDR3 length: 12 residues. Germline CDR1 reads SQVTM; CDR2 reads ANQGSEA. CDR3 nucleotide sequence: TGCAGCGCCAGCGGCGACGACGGGACCCAGTACTTC. Its protein is CSASGDDGTQYF.

This clone was recorded once. The V gene is TRBV7-2, the J gene TRBJ1-5; no firm D call. This CDR3 has 16 residues. Germline V lookup: CDR1 SGHTA, CDR2 FQGNSA. Deletions cut 3 bases from V and 2 bases from J, with 14 bases between. The CDR3 reads CASSLRVERGNQPQHF. CDR3 bases: TGTGCCAGCAGCTTGCGAGTAGAGAGGGGCAATCAGCCCCAGCATTTT.

The V gene is TRBV12-1, the J gene TRBJ1-2. TRBV12-1 is a pseudogene segment. This CDR3 contains 13 residues. CDR3 residues: CASTRGLDYGYTF. CDR3 bases: TGTGCCAGCACCCGCGGACTCGACTATGGCTACACCTTC.

The rearrangement uses TRBV5-1 and TRBJ1-1; 7 bases map to TRBD1. Trimming took 4 bases from V and 1 from J; bases not matched to a gene: 13. CDR1 is SGHRS and CDR2 is YFSETQ in the germline V gene. The CDR3 runs 17 residues. The chain's CDR3 is CASSLERGTVANTEAFF. The CDR3 bases are TGCGCCAGCAGCCTCGAGAGGGGGACAGTAGCGAACACTGAAGCTTTCTTT. The variable domain in full, completed from reference TRBV5-1 and TRBJ1-1, reads KAGVTQTPRYLIKTRGQQVTLSCSPISGHRSVSWYQQTPGQGLQFLFEYFSETQRNKGNFPGRFSGRQFSNSRSEMNVSTLELGDSALYLCASSLERGTVANTEAFFGQGTRLTVV.

The chain uses TRBV28 and TRBJ2-2; 14 positions match TRBD2. This CDR3 region has 16 residues. Trimming took 8 bases from V and 5 from J; bases not matched to a gene: 7. Germline V gene sequence: CDR1 MDHEN, CDR2 SYDVKM. The CDR3 DNA sequence: TGTGCCAGCTTGCGGACTAGCGGGGGGAGGACCGGGGAGCTGTTTTTT. Amino acid sequence: CASLRTSGGRTGELFF.

The chain combines TRBV7-2 with TRBJ1-5, with 7 nucleotides matching TRBD1. The CDR3 runs to 15 residues. CDR1 and CDR2 (germline): SGHTA, FQGNSA. With V trimmed by 5 bases and J by 3 bases, 7 bases remained unmatched. CDR3 DNA: TGTGCCAGCAGCCCCCAGGGGGGAGCCAATCAGCCCCAGCATTTT. Translating gives CASSPQGGANQPQHF. Variable domain in full (rest from reference TRBV7-2 and TRBJ1-5): GAGVSQSPSNKVTEKGKDVELRCDPISGHTALYWYRQSLGQGLEFLIYFQGNSAPDKSGLPSDRFSAERTGGSVSTLTIQRTQQEDSAVYLCASSPQGGANQPQHFGDGTRLSIL.

This clone was seen a handful of times. V gene TRBV2 combines with J gene TRBJ1-4; TRBD1 aligns across 11 bases. In germline, CDR1 is SNHLY, CDR2 FYNNEI. V shed 6 bases and J 7 bases; nucleotides not matched to a gene: 4. This CDR3 region has 14 residues. The CDR3 region is CASRTGTGGEKLFF. The CDR3 DNA is TGTGCCAGCAGGACCGGGACAGGGGGTGAAAAACTGTTTTTT.

The chain recombines TRBV5-1 with TRBJ1-2; tentatively, D is TRBD1 (6 bases). This CDR3 spans 14 amino acids. The ends were cut back, 4 bases at V and 4 bases at J, with 14 bases in the middle. The germline gives CDR1 SGHRS, CDR2 YFSETQ. CDR3 sequence: CASSRQVEVYGYTF. The CDR3 bases are TGCGCCAGCAGCCGACAGGTCGAGGTCTATGGCTACACCTTC.

The chain is built from TRBV18 and TRBJ2-5, with a possible D match to TRBD2 (6 bases). Trimming removed 2 bases at V and 12 bases at J, with 16 bases between. Germline V CDR1 and CDR2: KGHSH, LQKENI. CDR3 size: 13 residues. The CDR3 here is CASSPDISGTEYF. CDR3 sequence (DNA): TGTGCCAGCTCACCAGATATTTCCGGGACTGAGTACTTC.

The chain combines TRBV18 with TRBJ2-5; maybe TRBD1 (6 bases). From germline, CDR1 is KGHSH and CDR2 LQKENI. Trimming took 3 bases from V and 5 from J, leaving 25 bases between them. CDR3 length: 18 residues. CDR3 coding DNA: TGTGCCAGCTCACCGTCGGCCCGACAGGACACCCGAAGGGAGACCCAGTACTTC. It is translated as CASSPSARQDTRRETQYF.

This chain connects TRBV4-2 to TRBJ2-1; D gene uncertain. Germline-derived CDR1 and CDR2 are LGHNA and YNFKEQ. Trimming pared 4 bases from V and 10 bases from J, leaving 11 bases between. CDR3 length equals 12 residues. The CDR3 loop is CASSLAGGEQFF. CDR3 in DNA: TGTGCCAGCAGCCTGGCTGGCGGAGAGCAGTTCTTC.

The chain employs TRBV4-3 and TRBJ1-2; TRBD1 aligns across 7 bases. Germline V CDR1 and CDR2: LGHNA, YSLEER. CDR3 length: 14 amino acids. Trimming at V came to 5 bases and at J to 2 bases, leaving 5 bases not matched to a gene. CDR3 amino acids: CASSKTGANYGYTF. The CDR3 region has the DNA TGCGCCAGCAGCAAAACAGGGGCCAACTATGGCTACACCTTC.

The chain is built from TRBV5-1 and TRBJ2-6; maybe TRBD2 (5 bases). The CDR3 consists of 16 residues. Trimming took 0 bases from V and 0 from J, leaving 7 bases between them. Looked up from germline, CDR1 is SGHRS and CDR2 is YFSETQ. Here the CDR3 DNA reads TGCGCCAGCAGCTTGGAAGGGAGCTCTGGGGCCAACGTCCTGACTTTC. It translates to CASSLEGSSGANVLTF.

The V gene is TRBV9, the J gene TRBJ2-2, with D unclear. The germline CDR1 and CDR2 sequences are SGDLS and YYNGEE. The length of the CDR3 is 14 residues. The V end was cut by 0 bases, the J end by 1 base, with 4 bases between. CDR3 coding DNA: TGTGCCAGCAGCGTAGCCTGGAACACCGGGGAGCTGTTTTTT. It is translated as CASSVAWNTGELFF.

V and J are TRBV18 and TRBJ2-3; 9 bases are a match to TRBD1. From germline, CDR1 is KGHSH and CDR2 LQKENI. With 2 bases clipped from V and 1 base from J, the junction kept 4 bases outside the gene matches. This CDR3 has 16 amino acids. The CDR3 loop reads CASSPRRTGGTDTQYF. The CDR3 DNA sequence: TGTGCCAGCTCACCAAGACGGACAGGGGGCACAGATACGCAGTATTTT. Filled out from reference TRBV18 and TRBJ2-3, the complete variable domain reads NAGVMQNPRHLVRRRGQEARLRCSPMKGHSHVYWYRQLPEEGLKFMVYLQKENIIDESGMPKERFSAEFPKEGPSILRIQQVVRGDSAAYFCASSPRRTGGTDTQYFGPGTRLTVL.

The sample holds one count of this clone. This rearrangement joins TRBV28 to TRBJ2-7; 7 bases are shared with TRBD2. This CDR3 spans 16 amino acids. Trimming cost V 5 bases and J 0 bases; bases outside gene matches: 10. Germline-derived CDR1 and CDR2 are MDHEN and SYDVKM. CDR3 in DNA: TGTGCCAGCAGTCCCCGTGGCGGGGGTTTCTCCTACGAGCAGTACTTC. Translating gives CASSPRGGGFSYEQYF.

The V and J genes are TRBV7-2 and TRBJ2-7; 9 positions match TRBD1. V gave up 4 bases and J gave up 4 bases; unmatched junction bases: 5. Germline V gene data show CDR1 as SGHTA and CDR2 as FQGNSA. The CDR3 extends over 14 amino acids. CDR3 region: CASSSGTGYYEQYF. For the CDR3, the DNA is TGTGCCAGCAGCTCCGGGACAGGGTATTACGAGCAGTACTTC. Supplemented by reference TRBV7-2 and TRBJ2-7, the full variable domain reads GAGVSQSPSNKVTEKGKDVELRCDPISGHTALYWYRQSLGQGLEFLIYFQGNSAPDKSGLPSDRFSAERTGGSVSTLTIQRTQQEDSAVYLCASSSGTGYYEQYFGPGTRLTVT.

The chain couples TRBV4-3 to TRBJ2-5; D might be TRBD2 (5 bases). Per germline, CDR1 LGHNA and CDR2 YSLEER. V lost 5 bases and J 5 bases, leaving 12 bases between the germline ends. The CDR3 length is 13 residues. The CDR3 loop reads CASSAAVGETQYF. CDR3 coding DNA: TGCGCCAGCAGCGCAGCGGTGGGGGAGACCCAGTACTTC.